Below are 9 T cell receptor beta chains sequenced from a single sample in a study of graft-versus-host responses after intestinal transplantation. Sequenced by immunoSEQ multiplex PCR; TCRdb stores in-frame clones only, minus some. The data contain over 65,000 clones, around 90% of them singletons. No antigen is known for these receptors. The material sequenced was unstimulated CD8+ T cells sorted from spleen or lymph node cells, taken before transplant. The receptors derive from a human donor who was the organ donor for an intestinal transplant.

The chain has TRBV19 and TRBJ1-2; D call uncertain. The germline V and J ends were trimmed by 6 bases and 6 bases, with 23 bases remaining between them. The CDR3 totals 16 residues. Looked up from germline, CDR1 is LNHDA and CDR2 is SQIVND (reference sequence). CDR3 nucleotides: TGTGCCAGTAGGAACATCCCAGACGAGGCAATCAATGGCTACACCTTC. Amino acids: CASRNIPDEAINGYTF.

The V and J genes are TRBV29-1 and TRBJ1-1, with D hard to call. The germline V gene has CDR1 SQVTM and CDR2 ANQGSEA. Deletions cut 3 bases from V and 0 bases from J, with 5 bases between. CDR3 size: 12 residues. This CDR3 reads CSVEDLNTEAFF. CDR3 in DNA: TGCAGCGTTGAGGACTTGAACACTGAAGCTTTCTTT.

Worth noting for this clone: This sample includes further DNA sequences coding for the same CDR3. The rearrangement joins TRBV5-1 to TRBJ2-1; possible D gene TRBD1, 6 bases. The germline V gene encodes CDR1 SGHRS and CDR2 YFSETQ. The CDR3 loop spans 15 amino acids. V was shortened by 0 bases and J by 4 bases, with 11 bases between the two germline ends. CDR3 loop: CASSLEQGVYNEQFF. The CDR3 bases are TGCGCCAGCAGCTTGGAACAGGGAGTATACAATGAGCAGTTCTTC.

V is TRBV6-1 and J is TRBJ2-1; TRBD1 might be the D (5 bases). V was clipped by 3 bases and J by 4 bases, with 10 bases between them. Germline CDR1 reads MNHNS; CDR2 reads SASEGT. The CDR3 has 14 amino acids. In nucleotides, the CDR3 is TGTGCCAGCAGTGAGGTGTCAGGGTACAATGAGCAGTTCTTC. This codes for CASSEVSGYNEQFF.

This clone has a single count. CDR3 sequence reads: CASSGARGDEQYF. The CDR3 coding sequence is TGTGCCAGCAGCGGAGCGCGCGGAGACGAGCAGTACTTC. The V gene is TRBV11-2, the J gene TRBJ2-7; D remains ambiguous. The CDR3 runs 13 residues. V lost 5 bases and J lost 5, with 13 bases in between. Per the germline V gene, CDR1 is SGHAT and CDR2 is FQNNGV.

This chain links TRBV9 with TRBJ1-1; no clear D gene. CDR1 is SGDLS and CDR2 is YYNGEE in the germline V gene. Trimming removed 0 bases from V and 4 bases from J, with 7 bases in between. The CDR3 runs to 13 residues. The CDR3 sequence is CASSVGVGTEAFF. The CDR3 bases are TGTGCCAGCAGCGTAGGTGTGGGCACTGAAGCTTTCTTT.

The chain combines TRBV9 with TRBJ2-7; D unclear. Germline V CDR1 and CDR2: SGDLS, YYNGEE. Deletions cut 0 bases from V and 1 base from J, with 8 bases between. CDR3 length: 14 residues. This CDR3 reads CASSVVGSSYEQYF. In nucleotides, the CDR3 is TGTGCCAGCAGCGTAGTTGGCAGTTCCTACGAGCAGTACTTC.

V gene TRBV6-4 combines with J gene TRBJ2-1; the D is unclear. CDR1 is MRHNA and CDR2 is SNTAGT in the germline V gene. The CDR3 length is 15 residues. Trimming stripped 1 base from V and 5 bases from J, with 12 bases between. In DNA, the CDR3 is TGTGCCAGCAGTGACTTTGGAACTGGGCACAATGAGCAGTTCTTC. Its protein is CASSDFGTGHNEQFF.

This chain uses TRBV7-9 with TRBJ2-7, with 8 bases aligning to TRBD2. After removal of 5 bases from V and 5 bases from J, the junction contained 11 bases not matched to a gene. The CDR3 sequence is 15 residues long. In germline, CDR1 is SEHNR, CDR2 FQNEAQ (reference sequence). CDR3 bases: TGTGCCAGCAGCCTTCCGGGAGGGCCTTCGGACGAGCAGTACTTC. Translating it yields CASSLPGGPSDEQYF.